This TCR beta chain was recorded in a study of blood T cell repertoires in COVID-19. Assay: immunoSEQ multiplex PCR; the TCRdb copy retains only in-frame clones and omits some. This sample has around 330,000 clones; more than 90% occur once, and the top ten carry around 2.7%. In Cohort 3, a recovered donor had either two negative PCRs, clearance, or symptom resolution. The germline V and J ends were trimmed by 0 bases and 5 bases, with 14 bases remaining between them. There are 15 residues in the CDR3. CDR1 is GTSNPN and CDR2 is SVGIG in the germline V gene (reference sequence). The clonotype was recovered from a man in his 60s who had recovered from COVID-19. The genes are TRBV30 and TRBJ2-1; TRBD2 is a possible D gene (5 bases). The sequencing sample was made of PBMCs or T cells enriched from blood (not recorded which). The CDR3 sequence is CAWSVRGLVHNEQFF. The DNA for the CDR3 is TGTGCCTGGAGTGTACGGGGTCTGGTACACAATGAGCAGTTCTTC.